In its sample, the clone carrying this T cell receptor (beta chain) was seen many times. Extraction of PBMCs used approximately 10 ml of fresh peripheral blood. This sample stems from a study of T cells in Graves' hyperthyroidism and ophthalmopathy. Amplified TCR beta CDR3 regions came from RNA transcripts. Primed by the HTBI set, a first-round RT-PCR was run on the TCR CDR3. MiXCR, run by TCRdb on the multiplex PCR reads, gives a single entry per CDR3 protein. The top ten hold about a third of the sample, which has fewer than 450,000 distinct CDR3 sequences, 17% seen once. The CDR3 spans 14 residues. Trimming took off 6 bases at V and 6 bases at J, with 15 bases between the two ends. Germline V CDR1 and CDR2: SNHLY, FYNNEI.

The sample comprised blood. V gene TRBV2 combines with J gene TRBJ1-5, with D perhaps matching TRBD1 (5 bases). The origin of this receptor is a woman aged 25 to 45 with Graves' hyperthyroidism that later progressed to Graves' ophthalmopathy. The CDR3 nucleotides are TGTGCCAGCAGGAAGACAGAGAGTAGTCAGCCCCAGCATTTT. Residues: CASRKTESSQPQHF.